A single sample is the source of the 27 T cell receptor beta chains below, sequenced in a study of T cells after yellow fever vaccination. TCRdb processed the 5' RACE reads anew with MiXCR; each CDR3 protein has one entry. This table has hundreds of thousands of distinct CDR3 sequences, roughly 12% appearing once. The source material was PBMCs, sampled on the day of the yellow fever booster vaccination. These receptors all come from a man younger than 45 who received the YFV17D yellow fever vaccine.

The rearrangement uses TRBV5-4 and TRBJ2-2; 7 nucleotides match TRBD2. With V trimmed by 4 bases and J by 1 base, 4 bases remained unmatched. Germline-derived CDR1 and CDR2 are SGHNT and YYREEE (reference sequence). This CDR3 has 15 amino acids. This chain's CDR3 is CASSVTGGNTGELFF. CDR3 DNA: TGTGCCAGCAGCGTTACGGGAGGGAACACCGGGGAGCTGTTTTTT.

This clonotype was detected only a few times. The V and J genes are TRBV6-1 and TRBJ2-2, with 8 bases lining up with TRBD1. The germline V gene encodes CDR1 MNHNS and CDR2 SASEGT. Unmatched junction bases numbered 6, after V lost 8 bases and J lost 1 base. The length of the CDR3 is 15 residues. CDR3 protein: CASGRDRLNTGELFF. CDR3 in DNA: TGTGCCAGCGGCCGGGACAGGCTGAACACCGGGGAGCTGTTTTTT.

The chain employs TRBV10-3 and TRBJ2-7; D remains unclear. The CDR3 contains 13 residues. CDR1 ENHRY and CDR2 SYGVKD come from the germline V gene. Trimming left V 0 bases short and J 0 bases short, with 3 bases between. In DNA, the CDR3 is TGTGCCATCAGTGAGTCATACTCCTACGAGCAGTACTTC. This gives the protein CAISESYSYEQYF.

The chain uses TRBV12-5 and TRBJ1-5; 7 nucleotides align to TRBD1. Trimming at V came to 6 bases and at J to 5 bases, leaving 7 bases not matched to a gene. CDR3 size: 14 residues. The germline V gene encodes CDR1 LGHNT and CDR2 FRNRAP. The CDR3 nucleotides read TGTGCTAGTGGGCCAGGGACAGCCTATCAGCCCCAGCATTTT. Encoded protein: CASGPGTAYQPQHF.

A few counts support this clonotype. The chain has TRBV4-3 and TRBJ2-1, with TRBD2 matching over 10 bases. V lost 0 bases to trimming and J lost 12 bases; unmatched junction nucleotides: 11. Per the germline V gene, CDR1 is LGHNA and CDR2 is YSLEER. The CDR3 is 16 amino acids. The DNA of the CDR3 is TGCGCCAGCAGCCAAGACCTGGAGCTAGCGGGAGTGGTGCAGTTCTTC. Its protein product is CASSQDLELAGVVQFF.

This clonotype was picked up a small number of times. This chain joins TRBV20-1 and TRBJ1-2; D remains ambiguous. Trimming left V 2 bases short and J 2 bases short, with 6 bases between. Per the germline V gene, CDR1 is DFQATT and CDR2 is SNEGSKA (reference sequence). CDR3 length: 12 amino acids. The CDR3 DNA reads TGCAGTGCTAGAAACAGAAACTATGGCTACACCTTC. Protein: CSARNRNYGYTF.

The chain links TRBV9 to TRBJ2-5; D may match TRBD1 or TRBD2 (5 bases each). From germline, CDR1 is SGDLS and CDR2 YYNGEE. V gave up 3 bases and J gave up 2 bases, with 17 bases separating them. The CDR3 totals 16 residues. CDR3 residues: CASSGGFGTFQETQYF. The CDR3, as DNA: TGTGCCAGCAGCGGCGGCTTCGGGACCTTTCAAGAGACCCAGTACTTC.

The chain carries TRBV4-3 and TRBJ2-3; D call uncertain. CDR1 is LGHNA, CDR2 YSLEER, per germline. V was pared by 1 base and J by 1 base, with 18 bases between. The CDR3 runs to 18 residues. Here the CDR3 DNA reads TGCGCCAGCAGCCAAGCGAGTTGGGGTAGTGACGGCACAGATACGCAGTATTTT. It is translated as CASSQASWGSDGTDTQYF.

V usage is TRBV5-1 and J usage is TRBJ1-4; unclear D gene. CDR1 is SGHRS and CDR2 is YFSETQ in the germline V gene. This CDR3 comprises 14 residues. With 6 bases removed from V and 0 bases from J, the gap between germline ends came to 9 bases. The CDR3 region is CASTSGTTNEKLFF. CDR3 bases: TGCGCCAGCACGTCTGGGACAACTAATGAAAAACTGTTTTTT.

V gene TRBV5-1 combines with J gene TRBJ2-1, with 8 bases aligning to TRBD2. J was trimmed by 10 bases and V by 4 bases; bases with no gene match: 10. Germline V lookup: CDR1 SGHRS, CDR2 YFSETQ. CDR3 length: 14 amino acids. CDR3 in DNA: TGCGCCAGCAGCAATAGCGGGATGAAACAGGAGCAGTTCTTC. Protein: CASSNSGMKQEQFF.

The chain is built from TRBV7-2 and TRBJ2-2; a possible D gene is TRBD2 (6 bases). With 5 bases removed from V and 6 bases from J, the gap between germline ends came to 16 bases. Per germline, CDR1 SGHTA and CDR2 FQGNSA. This CDR3 contains 15 residues. As DNA, the CDR3 is TGTGCCAGCAGCCCCACCGGAGGGACCGCCGGGGAGCTGTTTTTT. It translates to CASSPTGGTAGELFF.

This clonotype has just a few counts. The rearrangement joins TRBV27 to TRBJ2-7; TRBD2 agrees at 9 bases. The CDR3 consists of 15 residues. The V gene's germline CDR1 is MNHEY and CDR2 SMNVEV (reference sequence). V shed 3 bases and J 4 bases; nucleotides not matched to a gene: 7. The CDR3 nucleotides are TGTGCCAGCAGTTTGGTTAGCGGGAGTCAGTACGAGCAGTACTTC. This sequence encodes CASSLVSGSQYEQYF.

This clonotype turned up a few times. The chain is built from TRBV20-1 and TRBJ2-7; D is possibly TRBD1 or TRBD2 (7 bases each). The CDR3 has 13 amino acids. The V gene lost 3 bases and the J gene lost 4 bases, with 13 bases spanning the gap. Germline loops: CDR1 DFQATT, CDR2 SNEGSKA (reference sequence). CDR3 protein: CSASDRDYYEQYF. CDR3 nucleotide sequence: TGCAGTGCTAGTGACAGGGACTATTACGAGCAGTACTTC.

This clonotype was recorded a few times. The CDR3 loop reads CASSWDPRTDTQYF. The CDR3 DNA follows: TGTGCCAGCAGCTGGGACCCCCGCACAGATACGCAGTATTTT. The V call is TRBV7-2, the J call TRBJ2-3; D tentatively reads TRBD1 or TRBD2 (5 bases each). V shed 4 bases and J shed 1 base, with 9 bases lying between them. Germline CDR1 SGHTA, CDR2 FQGNSA. The CDR3 is 14 amino acids.

This chain joins TRBV14 and TRBJ2-1; D may be TRBD2 (6 bases). V was pared by 0 bases and J by 0 bases, with 18 bases between. Per the germline V gene, CDR1 is SGHDN and CDR2 is FVKESK. This CDR3 is built from 19 residues. Here the CDR3 DNA reads TGTGCCAGCAGCCAAGATTTCGTTGGCGGGATTCTCTCCTACAATGAGCAGTTCTTC. The encoded protein is CASSQDFVGGILSYNEQFF.

The V and J genes are TRBV6-5 and TRBJ2-7; the D call may be TRBD1 or TRBD2 (5 bases each). Germline V gene data show CDR1 as MNHEY and CDR2 as SVGAGI. The CDR3 extends over 13 amino acids. Trimming cost V 2 bases and J 4 bases, with 9 bases left between them. This CDR3 reads CASSYGTVYEQYF. In DNA form, the CDR3 reads TGTGCCAGCAGTTACGGGACCGTTTACGAGCAGTACTTC.

This clonotype has only a few counts. The genes are TRBV21-1 and TRBJ1-3; the table's D call TRBD1 went unverified against the DNA. TRBV21-1 is a listed pseudogene. The CDR3 loop spans 15 amino acids. The CDR3 DNA follows: TGTGCCAGCAGCAAAGGTCAAGGGGACGGAAACACCATATATTTT. Translating it yields CASSKGQGDGNTIYF.

V and J are TRBV28 and TRBJ2-3, with 8 positions matching TRBD2. The J segment lost 4 bases and the V segment lost 4 bases, leaving 7 bases of the junction unmatched. The CDR3 has 15 amino acids. The germline CDR1 and CDR2 sequences are MDHEN and SYDVKM. This CDR3 reads CASSSGGSWADTQYF. CDR3 coding DNA: TGTGCCAGCAGTTCGGGGGGGAGTTGGGCAGATACGCAGTATTTT.

This clonotype was observed many times. This chain uses TRBV11-2 with TRBJ2-7; a weak D match, TRBD2 (6 bases). CDR1 is SGHAT and CDR2 is FQNNGV in the germline V gene. Trimming left V 5 bases short and J 0 bases short, with 14 bases between. The CDR3 length is 15 residues. CDR3 DNA: TGTGCCAGCAGCCCCCTAGCGCTTAGCTCCTACGAGCAGTACTTC. This encodes CASSPLALSSYEQYF.

The genes are TRBV11-2 and TRBJ2-5; 11 bases agree with TRBD2. The V gene's germline CDR1 is SGHAT and CDR2 FQNNGV. The CDR3 sequence is 18 residues long. Trimming cost V 1 base and J 2 bases; bases outside gene matches: 9. CDR3 in amino acids: CASSLGTSGRRAQETQYF. The CDR3 DNA reads TGTGCCAGCAGCTTAGGGACTAGCGGGCGCCGGGCACAAGAGACCCAGTACTTC.

The table lists this clonotype with a few counts. The chain recombines TRBV20-1 with TRBJ2-1, with a possible D match to TRBD1 (5 bases). The CDR3 contains 12 residues. The germline V gene has CDR1 DFQATT and CDR2 SNEGSKA (reference sequence). Trimming cost V 3 bases and J 10 bases, with 13 bases left between them. In DNA form, the CDR3 reads TGCAGTGCTAGGTATGCGGCAGGGGAGCAGTTCTTC. Its translation is CSARYAAGEQFF.

The chain is built from TRBV5-4 and TRBJ1-2, with 8 bases fitting TRBD1. Germline V gene lookup returns CDR1 SGHNT and CDR2 YYREEE (reference sequence). The CDR3 is 14 residues long. The V and J ends lost 4 bases and 6 bases, in that order; junction bases with no gene match: 8. CDR3 sequence (DNA): TGTGCCAGCAGCCCCAACCCACAGGGGGATGGCTACACCTTC. Translation: CASSPNPQGDGYTF.

J is TRBJ1-5 and V is TRBV29-1; weak D call: TRBD1 (5 bases). V lost 7 bases and J 5 bases, leaving 15 bases between the germline ends. The length of the CDR3 is 13 residues. The germline V gene has CDR1 SQVTM and CDR2 ANQGSEA. In DNA, the CDR3 is TGCAGCGCAGGGACGGGCCAGGATCAGCCCCAGCATTTT. Protein: CSAGTGQDQPQHF. Supplemented by reference TRBV29-1 and TRBJ1-5, the full variable domain reads SAVISQKPSRDICQRGTSLTIQCQVDSQVTMMFWYRQQPGQSLTLIATANQGSEATYESGFVIDKFPISRPNLTFSTLTVSNMSPEDSSIYLCSAGTGQDQPQHFGDGTRLSIL.

This clonotype was counted at least ten times. The J gene is TRBJ2-7, the V gene TRBV12-3 or TRBV12-4, with D perhaps matching TRBD1 or TRBD2 (5 bases each). CDR3 size: 12 residues. Trimming removed 6 bases from V and 5 bases from J, with 11 bases in between. Here the CDR3 DNA reads TGTGCCAGCAGCCCCGGGGCCCACGAGCAGTACTTC. Residues: CASSPGAHEQYF.

The V call is TRBV29-1, the J call TRBJ2-7; TRBD2 matches at 9 bases. The ends lost 4 bases at V and 2 bases at J; junction bases unmatched: 3. Germline loops: CDR1 SQVTM, CDR2 ANQGSEA. This CDR3 contains 13 residues. In DNA form, the CDR3 reads TGCAGCGTTGGTAGCGGGAGACCCTACGAGCAGTACTTC. It is translated as CSVGSGRPYEQYF.

The gene calls are TRBV7-9 and TRBJ1-2; TRBD1 matches at 7 bases. J lost 1 base, V lost 4 bases, and 3 bases had no gene match. The CDR3 totals 14 residues. CDR1 SEHNR and CDR2 FQNEAQ come from the germline V gene (reference sequence). CDR3 in DNA: TGTGCCAGCAGCTCCCCAGGGGGTAACTATGGCTACACCTTC. Encoded protein: CASSSPGGNYGYTF.

This clonotype has only one observation. The V call is TRBV6-1, the J call TRBJ1-5, with a possible D match to TRBD1 (6 bases). Trimming removed 7 bases from V and 5 bases from J, with 15 bases in between. CDR1 and CDR2 (germline): MNHNS, SASEGT. The CDR3 runs 14 residues. The CDR3 nucleotides read TGTGCCAGCAAAAAACAGGGTAGGGATCAGCCCCAGCATTTT. It codes for CASKKQGRDQPQHF.